The 16 T cell receptor beta chains reported below all come from one sample, sequenced in a study. The sorted Tregs were CD4+CD25+CD127-/low cells. From the 5' RACE reads, TCRdb called clonotypes with MiXCR, one entry per CDR3 protein. The table has about 43,000 distinct CDR3 sequences, roughly a fifth seen once. Input material: Tregs sorted from a lymph node. The receptor source for this set is a female donor with breast cancer.

This clonotype is medium-sized (0.01 to 0.1%) within its sample. The chain employs TRBV6-1 and TRBJ2-5, with 13 bases that match TRBD2. The CDR3 extends over 15 amino acids. Germline V gene data show CDR1 as MNHNS and CDR2 as SASEGT. V lost 4 bases and J lost 2; bases outside the gene matches: 1. CDR3 DNA sequence: TGTGCCAGCAGTGCACTAGCGGGAGGGCAAGAGACCCAGTACTTC. Protein: CASSALAGGQETQYF.

Details on this clonotype: Sequence at one end of the junction differs from germline and may be a read error. The J gene is TRBJ2-1, the V gene TRBV29-1; no reliable D call. From germline, CDR1 is SQVTM and CDR2 ANQGSEA. This CDR3 spans 14 amino acids. This CDR3 is CSVEPESQYNVQFF. CDR3 DNA: TGCAGCGTTGAACCCGAGTCCCAGTACAATGTGCAGTTCTTC.

This clonotype rates as medium-sized. CDR3 amino acids: CASTRDENSPLHF. CDR3 in DNA: TGTGCCAGCACCCGGGACGAGAACTCACCCCTCCACTTT. The chain recombines TRBV9 with TRBJ1-6, with a possible D match to TRBD1 (5 bases). Trimming removed 6 bases at V and 10 bases at J, with 14 bases between. CDR3 length: 13 residues. The V gene's germline CDR1 is SGDLS and CDR2 YYNGEE.

V is TRBV20-1 and J is TRBJ2-2; possible D gene TRBD2, 5 bases. Germline V lookup: CDR1 DFQATT, CDR2 SNEGSKA (reference sequence). The CDR3 has 16 residues. V dropped 3 bases and J dropped 4 bases, with 18 bases sitting between them. CDR3 nucleotide sequence: TGCAGTGCTAGTAGGTCTGGCGGGCGTAGCACCGGGGAGCTGTTTTTT. It yields the protein CSASRSGGRSTGELFF.

This clonotype was detected many times. The rearrangement links TRBV12-3 or TRBV12-4 to TRBJ2-7; 8 bases line up with TRBD1. Trimming cost V 2 bases and J 4 bases; bases outside gene matches: 1. CDR3 length: 13 amino acids. CDR3 loop: CASSLTGGYEQYF. CDR3 DNA sequence: TGTGCCAGCAGTTTAACAGGGGGATACGAGCAGTACTTC.

This clonotype occurred a few times. The chain combines TRBV6-5 with TRBJ2-4, with 10 bases aligning to TRBD2. The CDR3 is made up of 14 amino acids. Looked up from germline, CDR1 is MNHEY and CDR2 is SVGAGI. V dropped 6 bases and J dropped 5; count of bases not matched to a gene: 4. The chain's CDR3 is CASRKTSGENIQYF. The CDR3 region has the DNA TGTGCCAGCAGAAAAACTAGCGGGGAAAACATTCAGTACTTC.

This clonotype showed up many times. The V and J genes are TRBV4-1 and TRBJ1-5; maybe TRBD1 (6 bases). There are 16 residues in the CDR3. Trimming stripped 0 bases from V and 6 bases from J, with 15 bases between. Germline V gene sequence: CDR1 MGHRA, CDR2 YSYEKL. DNA of the CDR3: TGCGCCAGCAGCCAAGAGCCGGGACAATCGACTCAGCCCCAGCATTTT. Translation: CASSQEPGQSTQPQHF.

About this clonotype: It may be a read error: a sequence one base away is much more abundant. The chain is built from TRBV5-1 and TRBJ2-7, with D possibly TRBD2 on 5 matching bases. The germline gives CDR1 SGHRS, CDR2 YFSETQ. This CDR3 comprises 14 residues. In nucleotides, the CDR3 is TGCACCAGCAGCTTGGCCGGGGTTTCCTACGAGCAGTACTTC. Its protein is CTSSLAGVSYEQYF.

This clonotype was seen more than once but under ten times. The genes are TRBV6-6 and TRBJ1-4; D gene ambiguous. The CDR3 length is 12 residues. The V gene's germline CDR1 is MNHNY and CDR2 SVGAGI (reference sequence). Trimming stripped 1 base from V and 8 bases from J, with 5 bases between. Here the CDR3 reads CASSYLGEKLFF. CDR3 nucleotides: TGTGCCAGCAGTTACTTGGGCGAAAAACTGTTTTTT.

This clonotype occurred many times. This chain connects TRBV28 to TRBJ2-7; D tentatively fits TRBD1 or TRBD2 (5 bases each). Trimming removed 1 base at V and 5 bases at J, with 12 bases between. The V gene's germline CDR1 is MDHEN and CDR2 SYDVKM. The CDR3 runs 14 residues. Written as DNA, the CDR3 is TGTGCCAGCAGTTTATTGGGACGCTACCACGAGCAGTACTTC. Its translation is CASSLLGRYHEQYF.

This clonotype came up a few times. The chain joins TRBV12-3 or TRBV12-4 to TRBJ1-2; TRBD1 matches at 8 bases. This CDR3 spans 13 amino acids. After removal of 6 bases from V and 3 bases from J, the junction contained 3 bases not matched to a gene. DNA of the CDR3: TGTGCCAGCAGCCTACAGGGGGACTATGGCTACACCTTC. Encoded protein: CASSLQGDYGYTF.

This clonotype was counted at least ten times. This chain links TRBV4-1 with TRBJ2-1, with D tentatively TRBD1 (6 bases). The germline V gene has CDR1 MGHRA and CDR2 YSYEKL. CDR3 length equals 16 residues. The ends were cut back, 3 bases at V and 6 bases at J, with 18 bases in the middle. The CDR3 coding sequence is TGCGCCAGCAGCCATTTATCCGGGACATCTCTCAATGAGCAGTTCTTC. It encodes CASSHLSGTSLNEQFF.

This sequence joins TRBV3-1 and TRBJ2-5; 9 bases line up with TRBD1. The CDR3 length is 15 residues. The germline CDR1 and CDR2 sequences are LGHDT and YNNKEL (reference sequence). The J segment lost 1 base and the V segment lost 3 bases, leaving 3 bases of the junction unmatched. The CDR3 DNA is TGTGCCAGCAGCCACACGGACAGGGGCCAAGAGACCCAGTACTTC. Its protein is CASSHTDRGQETQYF.

This clonotype has more than one count but fewer than ten. The chain couples TRBV2 to TRBJ2-1; D gene uncertain. CDR1 and CDR2 (germline): SNHLY, FYNNEI. V dropped 4 bases and J dropped 0 bases, with 4 bases sitting between them. The CDR3 has 13 amino acids. CDR3 sequence reads: CASSVNSYNEQFF. For the CDR3, the DNA is TGTGCCAGCAGTGTCAACTCCTACAATGAGCAGTTCTTC.

The chain uses TRBV30 and TRBJ2-7; perhaps TRBD2 as D (6 bases). The germline gives CDR1 GTSNPN, CDR2 SVGIG (reference sequence). V lost 0 bases, J lost 2 bases, and 14 bases lay in between. CDR3 size: 15 residues. This chain's CDR3 is CAWSVRGGNTYEQYF. The CDR3 DNA reads as TGTGCCTGGAGTGTACGGGGCGGGAATACCTACGAGCAGTACTTC. Full variable domain (outside the CDR3, taken from reference TRBV30 and TRBJ2-7): SQTIHQWPATLVQPVGSPLSLECTVEGTSNPNLYWYRQAAGRGLQLLFYSVGIGQISSEVPQNLSASRPQDRQFILSSKKLLLSDSGFYLCAWSVRGGNTYEQYFGPGTRLTVT.

This clonotype was recorded only once. A clone one base away is much larger, so this may be a read error. The rearrangement links TRBV27 to TRBJ2-7; 7 bases line up with TRBD2. The junction had 6 bases not matched to a gene; V was cut back by 0 bases and J by 1 base. CDR1 is MNHEY, CDR2 SMNVEV, per germline (reference sequence). The CDR3 sequence is 16 residues long. CDR3 protein: CASSLSGGIVSYEQYF. The CDR3 DNA is TGTGCCAGCAGTTTATCGGGGGGGATTGTGTCCTACGAGCAGTACTTC.